This section outlines one T cell receptor beta chain sequence together with its context. Its antigen is not known. The sample belongs to a study of neoadjuvant nivolumab and ipilimumab in lung cancer. Study-level findings and limits: Resected tumors had greater TCR richness and clonality than uninvolved lung. Pretherapy blood TCR richness correlated positively with resected tumor richness.

Method: immunoSEQ multiplex PCR; TCRdb's copy keeps in-frame clones and lacks some. Of 15,000 to 20,000 clones in the sample, approximately 76% were seen once. The material sequenced was tumor tissue, taken after neoadjuvant nivolumab, alone or with ipilimumab, at or shortly before surgery. The TCR originated in an adult with non-small cell lung cancer.

This CDR3 is CASSGSGGATDTQYF. CDR3 bases: TGTGCCAGCAGCGGTAGCGGGGGGGCCACAGATACGCAGTATTTT. The chain has TRBV7-6 and TRBJ2-3; 11 positions match TRBD2. Germline V gene data show CDR1 as SGHVS and CDR2 as FNYEAQ. The trim removed 5 bases at V and 2 bases at J, leaving 3 bases unmatched. The CDR3 spans 15 residues.